This TCR beta chain was found in a study of Ad26.COV2.S vaccination and SARS-CoV-2 variants. V lost 5 bases to trimming and J lost 8 bases; unmatched junction nucleotides: 9. In germline, CDR1 is SGHVS, CDR2 FNYEAQ. This CDR3 comprises 15 residues. Treatment: around 19 received Ad26.COV2.S at low or high dose, single or two shots; several received placebo; per-sample allocation not given. Samples analyzed were those drawn on day 63 after the first vaccine or placebo injection. Method: immunoSEQ multiplex PCR; TCRdb's copy keeps in-frame clones and lacks some. The top ten clones hold about 6.4% of a sample with around 300,000 clones, roughly nine tenths of them seen once. This clone was seen just once.

The sample in question was peripheral blood, obtained in a trial of Ad26.COV2.S vaccine versus placebo. The chain combines TRBV7-6 with TRBJ2-1; TRBD1 matches 10 bases. The source of this sequence is a person aged 18-65 years who received the Ad26.COV2.S COVID-19 vaccine or a placebo. CDR3 amino acids: CASSRDRGHRDEQFF. CDR3 in DNA: TGTGCCAGCAGCCGGGACAGGGGCCATCGGGATGAGCAGTTCTTC.